This T cell receptor (beta chain) was obtained from a study of T cell changes during pregnancy in multiple sclerosis. The CDR3 covers 20 residues. Germline CDR1 SGHAT, CDR2 FQNNGV. Germline trimming cut 0 bases from V and 3 bases from J; bases unmatched to any gene: 16. Method: immunoSEQ multiplex PCR; TCRdb's copy keeps in-frame clones and lacks some. The table lists nearly 40,000 clones, 90% to 95% of them singletons, with 0.7% to 1% in the top ten. V gene TRBV11-2 combines with J gene TRBJ2-3; TRBD2 matches 9 bases. This clonotype was sampled from a female donor with multiple sclerosis, enrolled in a pregnancy study. The sample here was CD4+ T cells from peripheral blood mononuclear cells, taken in the third trimester of pregnancy. The CDR3 DNA is TGTGCCAGCAGCTTAGAAGATTCCCCGCCGCGGGAGGGTTTTACAGATACGCAGTATTTT. Its protein is CASSLEDSPPREGFTDTQYF.